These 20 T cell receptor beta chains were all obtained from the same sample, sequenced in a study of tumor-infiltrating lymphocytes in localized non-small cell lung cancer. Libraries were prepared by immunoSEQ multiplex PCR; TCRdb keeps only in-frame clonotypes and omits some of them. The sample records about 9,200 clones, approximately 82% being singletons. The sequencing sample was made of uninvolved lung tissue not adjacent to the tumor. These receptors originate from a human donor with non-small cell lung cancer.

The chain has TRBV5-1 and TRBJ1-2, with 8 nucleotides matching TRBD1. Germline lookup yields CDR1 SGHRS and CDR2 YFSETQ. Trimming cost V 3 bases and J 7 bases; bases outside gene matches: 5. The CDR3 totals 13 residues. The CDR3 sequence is CASSSGQGSGYTF. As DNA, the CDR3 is TGCGCCAGCAGCTCCGGACAGGGATCTGGCTACACCTTC.

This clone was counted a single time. The CDR3 DNA reads TGTGCCAGCAGCTTGCCTCGGACTAGCGGAAAATACGAGCAGTACTTC. This encodes CASSLPRTSGKYEQYF. The gene calls are TRBV7-2 and TRBJ2-7, with 10 nucleotides matching TRBD2. Per the germline V gene, CDR1 is SGHTA and CDR2 is FQGNSA. CDR3 length equals 16 residues. V shed 3 bases, J shed 4 bases, and the junction held 9 bases outside the gene matches.

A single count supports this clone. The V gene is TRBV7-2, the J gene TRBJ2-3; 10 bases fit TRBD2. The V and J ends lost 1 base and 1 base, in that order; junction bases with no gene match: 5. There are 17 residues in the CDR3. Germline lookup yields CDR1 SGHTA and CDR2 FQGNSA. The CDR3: CASSLVFGTSGTDTQYF. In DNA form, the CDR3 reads TGTGCCAGCAGCTTAGTGTTCGGGACTAGCGGCACAGATACGCAGTATTTT. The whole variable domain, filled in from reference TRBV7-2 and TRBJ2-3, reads GAGVSQSPSNKVTEKGKDVELRCDPISGHTALYWYRQSLGQGLEFLIYFQGNSAPDKSGLPSDRFSAERTGGSVSTLTIQRTQQEDSAVYLCASSLVFGTSGTDTQYFGPGTRLTVL.

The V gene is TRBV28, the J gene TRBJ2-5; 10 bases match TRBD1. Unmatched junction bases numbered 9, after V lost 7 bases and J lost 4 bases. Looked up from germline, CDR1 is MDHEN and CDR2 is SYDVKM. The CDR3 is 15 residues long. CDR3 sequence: CASTRDRGYGETQYF. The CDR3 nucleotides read TGTGCCAGCACCCGGGACAGGGGTTACGGAGAGACCCAGTACTTC.

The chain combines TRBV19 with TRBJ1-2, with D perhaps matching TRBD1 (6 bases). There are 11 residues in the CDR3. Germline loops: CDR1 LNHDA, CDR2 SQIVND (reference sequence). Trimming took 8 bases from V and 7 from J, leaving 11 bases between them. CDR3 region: CASQNRAGYTF. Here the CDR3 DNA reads TGTGCCAGTCAAAACAGGGCTGGCTACACCTTC.

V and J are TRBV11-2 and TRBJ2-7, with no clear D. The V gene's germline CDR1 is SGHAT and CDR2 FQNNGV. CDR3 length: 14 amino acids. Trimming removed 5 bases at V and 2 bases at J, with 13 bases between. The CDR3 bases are TGTGCCAGCAGCCTTCTGCAGGATACCTACGAGCAGTACTTC. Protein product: CASSLLQDTYEQYF.

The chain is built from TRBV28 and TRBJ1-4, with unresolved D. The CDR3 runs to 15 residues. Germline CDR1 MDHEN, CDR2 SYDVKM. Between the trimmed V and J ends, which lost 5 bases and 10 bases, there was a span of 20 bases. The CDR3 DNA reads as TGTGCCAGCAGTCGGCCTGAGGTGCGGGTCGGAAAACTGTTTTTT. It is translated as CASSRPEVRVGKLFF.

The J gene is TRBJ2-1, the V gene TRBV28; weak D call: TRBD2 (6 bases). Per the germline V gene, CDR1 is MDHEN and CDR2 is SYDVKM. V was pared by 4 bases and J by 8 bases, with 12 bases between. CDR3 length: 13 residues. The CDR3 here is CASSSSGEDEQFF. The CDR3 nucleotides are TGTGCCAGCAGTTCGTCGGGAGAAGATGAGCAGTTCTTC.

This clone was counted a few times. This chain's CDR3 is CASSLDRYEQYF. The CDR3 nucleotides are TGTGCCAGCAGTTTGGACAGGTACGAGCAGTACTTC. The chain combines TRBV28 with TRBJ2-7, with TRBD1 matching over 7 bases. This CDR3 spans 12 amino acids. In germline, CDR1 is MDHEN, CDR2 SYDVKM. J was trimmed by 4 bases and V by 3 bases; bases with no gene match: 0.

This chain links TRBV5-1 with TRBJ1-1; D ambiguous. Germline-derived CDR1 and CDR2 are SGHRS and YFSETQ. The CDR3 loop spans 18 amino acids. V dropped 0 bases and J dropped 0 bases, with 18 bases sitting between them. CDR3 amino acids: CASSLVVVFGGVNTEAFF. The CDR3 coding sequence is TGCGCCAGCAGCTTGGTCGTAGTGTTTGGTGGGGTGAACACTGAAGCTTTCTTT.

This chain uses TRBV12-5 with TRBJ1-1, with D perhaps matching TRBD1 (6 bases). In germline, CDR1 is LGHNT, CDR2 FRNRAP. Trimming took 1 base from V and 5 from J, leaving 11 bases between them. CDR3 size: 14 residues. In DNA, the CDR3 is TGTGCTAGTGGTTTGGGACAGGTACAAACTGAAGCTTTCTTT. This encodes CASGLGQVQTEAFF.

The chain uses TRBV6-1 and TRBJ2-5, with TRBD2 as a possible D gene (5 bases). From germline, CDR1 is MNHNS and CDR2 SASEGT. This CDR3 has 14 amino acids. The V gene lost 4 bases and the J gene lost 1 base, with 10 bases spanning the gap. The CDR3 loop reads CASSGGRIQETQYF. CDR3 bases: TGTGCCAGCAGTGGCGGGCGGATCCAAGAGACCCAGTACTTC.

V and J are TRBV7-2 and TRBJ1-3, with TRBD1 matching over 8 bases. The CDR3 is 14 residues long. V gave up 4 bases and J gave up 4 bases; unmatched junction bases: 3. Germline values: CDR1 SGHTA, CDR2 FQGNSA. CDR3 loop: CASSSQGAGNTIYF. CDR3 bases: TGTGCCAGCAGCTCTCAGGGGGCAGGAAACACCATATATTTT.

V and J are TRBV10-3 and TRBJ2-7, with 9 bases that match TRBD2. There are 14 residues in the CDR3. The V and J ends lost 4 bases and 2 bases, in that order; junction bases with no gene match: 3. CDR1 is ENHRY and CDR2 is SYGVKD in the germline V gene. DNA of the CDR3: TGTGCCATCAGTGGGGCTAGCGGGGCCTACGAGCAGTACTTC. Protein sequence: CAISGASGAYEQYF.

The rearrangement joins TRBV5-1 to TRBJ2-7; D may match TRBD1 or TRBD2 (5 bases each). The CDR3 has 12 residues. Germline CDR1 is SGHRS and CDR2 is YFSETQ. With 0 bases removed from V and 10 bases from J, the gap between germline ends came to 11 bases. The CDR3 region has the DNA TGCGCCAGCAGCTTGGAGGTGGGACCCCAGTACTTC. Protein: CASSLEVGPQYF.

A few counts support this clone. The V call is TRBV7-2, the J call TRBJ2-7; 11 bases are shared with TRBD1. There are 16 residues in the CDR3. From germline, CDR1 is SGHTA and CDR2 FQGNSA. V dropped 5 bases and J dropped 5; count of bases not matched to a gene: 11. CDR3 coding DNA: TGTGCCAGCAGCCTCCGCCGGACAGGGGGCGGGAACGAGCAGTACTTC. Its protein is CASSLRRTGGGNEQYF.

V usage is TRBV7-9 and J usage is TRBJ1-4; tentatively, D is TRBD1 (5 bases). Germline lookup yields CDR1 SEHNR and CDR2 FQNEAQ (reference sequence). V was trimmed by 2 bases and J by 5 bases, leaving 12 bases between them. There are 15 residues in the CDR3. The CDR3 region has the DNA TGTGCCAGCAGCTTAATCCGGGGCCTAAATGAAAAACTGTTTTTT. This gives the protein CASSLIRGLNEKLFF.

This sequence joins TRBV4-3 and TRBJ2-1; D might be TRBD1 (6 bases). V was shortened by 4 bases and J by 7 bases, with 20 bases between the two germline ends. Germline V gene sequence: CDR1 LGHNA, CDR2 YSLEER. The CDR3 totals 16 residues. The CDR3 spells CASSPSPPGDGNEQFF. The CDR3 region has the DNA TGCGCCAGCAGCCCCAGTCCCCCAGGGGACGGTAATGAGCAGTTCTTC.

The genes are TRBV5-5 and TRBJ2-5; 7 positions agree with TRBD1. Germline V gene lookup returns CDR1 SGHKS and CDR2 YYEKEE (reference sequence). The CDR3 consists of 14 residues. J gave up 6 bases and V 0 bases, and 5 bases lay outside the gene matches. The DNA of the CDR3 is TGTGCCAGCAGCTTGGAACAGGGGCATCAGACCCAGTACTTC. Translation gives CASSLEQGHQTQYF.

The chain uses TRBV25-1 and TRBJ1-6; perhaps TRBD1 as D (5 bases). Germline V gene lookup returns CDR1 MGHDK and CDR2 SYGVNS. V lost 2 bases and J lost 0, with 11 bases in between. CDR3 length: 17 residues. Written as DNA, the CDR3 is TGTGCCAGCAGTGAACAAACAGGAAGCTCCTATAATTCACCCCTCCACTTT. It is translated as CASSEQTGSSYNSPLHF.